The clone carrying this TCR beta chain was counted ten times or more. No antigen is known for it. This specimen belongs to a study of CD8+CD57+ T cells in acquired aplastic anemia. Across the study: CD4+ and CD8+ cells, once sorted, gave DNA averaging roughly 3.2 ug. Mean read depth for CD4+ cells from healthy donors was 10 million to 14 million. Study-wide findings and caveats: The study identified roughly 29 CD8+ CDR3 sequences shared by patients and controls. Levels of CD8+ Simpson's diversity were not significantly distinct in patients versus controls.

Template material for TCR beta VDJ and CDR3 profiling consisted of genomic DNA. TCRdb reprocessed the reads via MiXCR and lists one record per CDR3 protein. This table has roughly 180,000 distinct CDR3 sequences, around half appearing once. Germline loops: CDR1 KGHSH, CDR2 LQKENI. Between the trimmed V and J ends, which lost 6 bases and 2 bases, there was a span of 13 bases. The CDR3 loop spans 14 amino acids. The origin of this receptor is a human donor in good health. Sequencing was performed on sorted CD4+, CD8+, or CD8+CD57+ T cells (not recorded which) from PBMCs. The chain combines TRBV18 with TRBJ2-5, with D maybe TRBD1 (6 bases). The DNA for the CDR3 is TGTGCCAGCTCCCAGAACACAGGGCAAGAGACCCAGTACTTC. Its protein product is CASSQNTGQETQYF. Full variable domain (missing parts from reference TRBV18 and TRBJ2-5): NAGVMQNPRHLVRRRGQEARLRCSPMKGHSHVYWYRQLPEEGLKFMVYLQKENIIDESGMPKERFSAEFPKEGPSILRIQQVVRGDSAAYFCASSQNTGQETQYFGPGTRLLVL.